This is a list of T cell receptor beta chains from one sample in a study of response to subunit inactivated influenza vaccine. TCRdb reanalysed the RT-PCR reads using MiXCR and keeps one entry per CDR3 protein. The sample records 500,000 to 650,000 distinct CDR3 sequences, around 8% being singletons. This specimen consisted of PBMCs from blood, obtained 23 to 25 months after vaccination. The receptors shown here come from a man aged 45-69 years who received an inactivated influenza vaccine. Each CDR3 is given without its conserved first and last residue. The order of the fields is clone size, V gene, CDR3 protein. The size field is filled for only some rows; it gives once, few, many or a size class.

many,TRBV7-9,ASSYLGTSTDTQY
few,TRBV5-1,ASSNSGEETQY
few,TRBV14,ASSLLSWEETQY
-,TRBV15,ATSRSSNQPQH
-,TRBV11-3,ASSFTPWDRGYTGELF
many,TRBV6-5,ASSYSRDPNQPQH
many,TRBV5-6,ASSLGPVSHHSPLH
-,TRBV9,ASSVSFQETQY
-,TRBV20-1,SASPIAKGANGYT
few,TRBV7-2,ASSLSWSSGNTIY
-,TRBV29-1,SVEAPTEQAGGYGYT
few,TRBV4-2,ASSHIWTGEETQY
few,TRBV4-3,ASSQDFVDNEQF
few,TRBV29-1,SAKVGTNTGELF
-,TRBV7-9,ASSLLSLFGYT
-,TRBV12-3/TRBV12-4,ASSSGLLGYSNQPQH
-,TRBV6-5,ASSYSIGSNQPQH
-,TRBV12-3/TRBV12-4,ASTRTDTNTGELF
-,TRBV11-2,ASSPRGGAGGQETQY
-,TRBV7-9,ASSPGQGEDYEQY
many,TRBV12-3/TRBV12-4,ASSSDRRPYEQY
-,TRBV10-3,AARGLVTVETQY
many,TRBV6-5,ASSYSRAGLAKNIQY
few,TRBV5-1,ASSLAATGGTGELF
-,TRBV7-2,ASSLMAWTQGTDTQY
few,TRBV3-1,ASGDRGHYEQY
few,TRBV27,ASAFGGGPETQY
few,TRBV20-1,SAKGPSNTGELF
many,TRBV29-1,SVGVSGYEQY
many,TRBV7-9,ASSSGVSYEQY